The rows below give T cell receptor beta chains drawn from one sample of a study of response to subunit inactivated influenza vaccine. TCRdb re-derived calls from the RT-PCR reads in MiXCR, one entry per CDR3 protein. Of 800,000 or so distinct CDR3 sequences in the sample, 20% to 25% were seen once. Sequencing was performed on PBMCs from blood, taken more than 4 days after vaccination. Receptors originate from a man aged 50-60 years who received an inactivated influenza vaccine. CDR3s include the opening cysteine and the closing phenylalanine or tryptophan. The D gene is left open where the match is weak. Part of the rows lack a size; the others show once, few, many or a class for expanded clones.

abundance: -; v_gene: TRBV18; j_gene: TRBJ2-1; d_gene: TRBD1; CDR3aa: CASSPPSRTGSYNEQFF; CDR3nt: TGTGCCAGCTCACCCCCATCCCGGACAGGATCTTACAATGAGCAGTTCTTC
abundance: -; v_gene: TRBV7-6; j_gene: TRBJ2-7; d_gene: TRBD1; CDR3aa: CASSSGQAGEQYF; CDR3nt: TGTGCCAGCAGCTCGGGACAGGCCGGCGAGCAGTACTTC
abundance: few; v_gene: TRBV4-3; j_gene: TRBJ1-1; d_gene: -; CDR3aa: CASSQEGRMPIEAFF; CDR3nt: TGCGCCAGCAGCCAAGAGGGCCGGATGCCCATTGAAGCTTTCTTT
abundance: few; v_gene: TRBV15; j_gene: TRBJ1-5; d_gene: -; CDR3aa: CATSSQRNQPQHF; CDR3nt: TGTGCCACCAGCTCTCAAAGGAATCAGCCCCAGCATTTT
abundance: -; v_gene: TRBV4-2; j_gene: TRBJ2-5; d_gene: -; CDR3aa: CASSQGVGTYQETQYF; CDR3nt: TGTGCCAGCAGCCAAGGTGTTGGGACGTACCAAGAGACCCAGTACTTC
abundance: many; v_gene: TRBV5-1; j_gene: TRBJ2-7; d_gene: -; CDR3aa: CASSSGAVSEQYF; CDR3nt: TGCGCCAGCAGCTCGGGGGCCGTGAGCGAGCAGTACTTC
abundance: few; v_gene: TRBV7-2; j_gene: TRBJ2-7; d_gene: -; CDR3aa: CASSLDRYLGEQYF; CDR3nt: TGTGCCAGCAGCTTAGATCGGTACCTTGGGGAGCAGTACTTC
abundance: -; v_gene: TRBV5-1; j_gene: TRBJ2-3; d_gene: TRBD2; CDR3aa: CASSLASGLIDTQYF; CDR3nt: TGCGCCAGCAGCTTGGCTAGCGGGCTGATTGATACGCAGTATTTT
abundance: many; v_gene: TRBV20-1; j_gene: TRBJ1-4; d_gene: -; CDR3aa: CSATKRTNEKLFF; CDR3nt: TGCAGTGCGACCAAAAGAACTAATGAAAAACTGTTTTTT
abundance: many; v_gene: TRBV20-1; j_gene: TRBJ2-7; d_gene: TRBD2; CDR3aa: CSASGGLAGGGNSYEQYF; CDR3nt: TGCAGTGCTAGCGGGGGACTAGCGGGAGGGGGAAACTCCTACGAGCAGTACTTC
abundance: -; v_gene: TRBV14; j_gene: TRBJ2-7; d_gene: TRBD2; CDR3aa: CASSPLLGGVEQYF; CDR3nt: TGTGCCAGCAGCCCCTTATTGGGGGGGGTTGAGCAGTACTTC
abundance: few; v_gene: TRBV4-2; j_gene: TRBJ1-5; d_gene: -; CDR3aa: CASSHGSGTSNQPQHF; CDR3nt: TGTGCCAGCAGCCACGGTTCCGGGACAAGCAATCAGCCCCAGCATTTT
abundance: few; v_gene: TRBV9; j_gene: TRBJ2-3; d_gene: -; CDR3aa: CASSVVQGDTQYF; CDR3nt: TGTGCCAGCAGCGTAGTACAGGGAGATACGCAGTATTTT
abundance: few; v_gene: TRBV20-1; j_gene: TRBJ2-1; d_gene: -; CDR3aa: CSARSLNNNEQFF; CDR3nt: TGCAGTGCTAGAAGTCTAAACAACAATGAGCAGTTCTTC
abundance: -; v_gene: TRBV2; j_gene: TRBJ2-5; d_gene: -; CDR3aa: CASSGRLSIRETQYF; CDR3nt: TGTGCCAGCAGCGGTCGTCTCTCAATAAGGGAGACCCAGTACTTC
abundance: many; v_gene: TRBV7-9; j_gene: TRBJ2-7; d_gene: -; CDR3aa: CASSPPRSYEQYF; CDR3nt: TGTGCCAGCAGCCCCCCCCGGTCCTACGAGCAGTACTTC
abundance: -; v_gene: TRBV4-1; j_gene: TRBJ1-5; d_gene: TRBD1; CDR3aa: CASSGRTGSSNQPQHF; CDR3nt: TGCGCCAGCAGCGGTAGGACAGGGTCGAGCAATCAGCCCCAGCATTTT